Listed here are 4 T cell receptor beta chains from one sample, sequenced in a study of naive and memory T cell subsets. An equimolar mix of two oligonucleotides served as the beta constant-region primer for TRBC1 and TRBC2. Four rounds of PCR amplified the ligated cDNA using nested alpha and beta constant-region primers plus SP2. One entry per CDR3 protein, called by TCRdb with MiXCR from the UMI-ligation and nested PCR reads. The table includes 80,000 to 95,000 distinct CDR3 sequences, about 10% detected once. The sample comprised naive CD8+ T cells from blood. The source of these receptors is a human donor in good health.

This clonotype occurred many times. CDR3 in amino acids: CSVGPLAGESDTQYF. The DNA of the CDR3 is TGCAGCGTCGGACCCCTAGCGGGAGAGTCCGATACGCAGTATTTT. The gene calls are TRBV29-1 and TRBJ2-3; TRBD2 matches 10 bases. Germline CDR1 is SQVTM and CDR2 is ANQGSEA. J was trimmed by 6 bases and V by 6 bases; bases with no gene match: 12. The CDR3 is made up of 15 amino acids.

This clonotype was counted many times. The chain carries TRBV9 and TRBJ1-2; a weak D match, TRBD1 (5 bases). Germline values: CDR1 SGDLS, CDR2 YYNGEE. Between the trimmed V and J ends, which lost 6 bases and 7 bases, there was a span of 10 bases. The CDR3 is 11 amino acids. In DNA form, the CDR3 reads TGTGCCAGCAAAGGGGTATCTGGCTACACCTTC. This gives the protein CASKGVSGYTF.

This clonotype was observed at least ten times. The chain carries TRBV27 and TRBJ2-7; possibly TRBD2 for D (5 bases). The V and J ends lost 0 bases and 5 bases respectively, with 11 bases between them. The germline gives CDR1 MNHEY, CDR2 SMNVEV (reference sequence). This CDR3 comprises 14 residues. CDR3 coding DNA: TGTGCCAGCAGTTTATCGGTCGGGATCCACGAGCAGTACTTC. As protein: CASSLSVGIHEQYF.

In its sample, this clonotype was seen once. The rearrangement uses TRBV29-1 and TRBJ2-3; 7 bases fit TRBD2. Trimming removed 3 bases from V and 3 bases from J; junction bases left unmatched: 12. The germline CDR1 and CDR2 sequences are SQVTM and ANQGSEA. CDR3 length: 16 residues. CDR3 sequence reads: CSVEGGQTMGTDTQYF. CDR3 in DNA: TGCAGCGTTGAGGGAGGGCAAACCATGGGGACAGATACGCAGTATTTT.